The 11 T cell receptor beta chains below were found in one sample sequenced in a study of memory CD8 T cells in hepatitis C reinfection. Some clones are missing from TCRdb's copy, which holds only in-frame ones; the method was immunoSEQ multiplex PCR. This table holds some 40,000 clones, 70% to 90% found once. Time point indicated: peak reinfection, 3 to 8 weeks after reinfection detection. Sorted cells were sequenced directly ex vivo without any in vitro expansion. Sequences were obtained from naive CD8+ T cells sorted from blood. These receptors were taken from a young man with hepatitis C virus infection.

The genes are TRBV7-9 and TRBJ2-1, with 9 nucleotides matching TRBD2. The CDR3 runs to 14 residues. The trim removed 8 bases at V and 4 bases at J, leaving 6 bases unmatched. Germline loops: CDR1 SEHNR, CDR2 FQNEAQ (reference sequence). The CDR3 here is CASQGLAGYNEQFF. As DNA, the CDR3 is TGTGCCAGCCAGGGGCTAGCGGGATACAATGAGCAGTTCTTC.

The chain uses TRBV25-1 and TRBJ1-2; D is possibly TRBD1 (5 bases). There are 15 residues in the CDR3. Trimming left V 7 bases short and J 3 bases short, with 18 bases between. Looked up from germline, CDR1 is MGHDK and CDR2 is SYGVNS. CDR3 region: CASTARGEGYYGYTF. In nucleotides, the CDR3 is TGTGCCAGCACGGCCCGGGGGGAGGGTTACTATGGCTACACCTTC.

This chain joins TRBV11-2 and TRBJ2-4, with 9 bases fitting TRBD2. From germline, CDR1 is SGHAT and CDR2 FQNNGV. V lost 5 bases and J lost 3; bases outside the gene matches: 5. This CDR3 spans 15 amino acids. CDR3 loop: CASSRGGESKNIQYF. In DNA, the CDR3 is TGTGCCAGCAGCCGCGGGGGGGAGAGCAAAAACATTCAGTACTTC.

The rearrangement links TRBV2 to TRBJ2-1; 12 bases align to TRBD2. Germline-derived CDR1 and CDR2 are SNHLY and FYNNEI. The CDR3 extends over 15 amino acids. V shed 3 bases and J 4 bases; nucleotides not matched to a gene: 1. The CDR3 is CASSEGLAGYNEQFF. CDR3 nucleotides: TGTGCCAGCAGTGAGGGACTAGCGGGTTACAATGAGCAGTTCTTC. The whole variable domain, remainder taken from reference TRBV2 and TRBJ2-1, is EPEVTQTPSHQVTQMGQEVILRCVPISNHLYFYWYRQILGQKVEFLVSFYNNEISEKSEIFDDQFSVERPDGSNFTLKIRSTKLEDSAMYFCASSEGLAGYNEQFFGPGTRLTVL.

The rearrangement joins TRBV4-3 to TRBJ2-7; TRBD1 might be the D (5 bases). Looked up from germline, CDR1 is LGHNA and CDR2 is YSLEER. The CDR3 is 14 residues long. CDR3 loop: CASSQDRAGYGQYV. The DNA for the CDR3 is TGCGCCAGCAGCCAAGACAGGGCAGGCTACGGGCAGTACGTC.

This clone is medium-sized. This rearrangement joins TRBV9 to TRBJ1-1; D is possibly TRBD1 (5 bases). Trimming removed 5 bases from V and 1 base from J, with 12 bases in between. Germline V gene sequence: CDR1 SGDLS, CDR2 YYNGEE. The CDR3 contains 14 residues. Written as DNA, the CDR3 is TGTGCCAGCAGTTCTCAGGGTTCGAACACTGAAGCTTTCTTT. Its protein is CASSSQGSNTEAFF.

V and J are TRBV19 and TRBJ2-3; 15 positions agree with TRBD2. Germline loops: CDR1 LNHDA, CDR2 SQIVND (reference sequence). Trimming cost V 3 bases and J 3 bases; bases outside gene matches: 1. The CDR3 covers 16 residues. CDR3 sequence (DNA): TGTGCCAGTAGTATCGGGACTAGCGGGGGGACAGATACGCAGTATTTT. It yields the protein CASSIGTSGGTDTQYF.

The V call is TRBV27, the J call TRBJ1-3, with D unclear. Germline V gene lookup returns CDR1 MNHEY and CDR2 SMNVEV (reference sequence). The CDR3 length is 14 residues. Trimming pared 8 bases from V and 4 bases from J, leaving 15 bases between. The CDR3 region has the DNA TGTGCCAGCCACTCGGGAGTAGGAGGAAACACCATATATTTT. It codes for CASHSGVGGNTIYF.

This sequence joins TRBV27 and TRBJ2-7; D is perhaps TRBD2 (5 bases). Trimming took 3 bases from V and 7 from J, leaving 19 bases between them. The germline gives CDR1 MNHEY, CDR2 SMNVEV (reference sequence). The CDR3 is 15 amino acids. The CDR3 loop is CASSFGLAPVGEQYF. DNA for the CDR3: TGTGCCAGCAGTTTTGGATTAGCGCCGGTCGGGGAGCAGTACTTC.

The rearrangement joins TRBV15 to TRBJ1-2; 8 bases map to TRBD1. With V trimmed by 3 bases and J by 2 bases, 5 bases remained unmatched. This CDR3 region has 15 residues. In germline, CDR1 is LNHNV, CDR2 YYDKDF (reference sequence). The CDR3 DNA reads TGTGCCACCAGCAGCAACAGGGGGGTCAACTATGGCTACACCTTC. It yields the protein CATSSNRGVNYGYTF. The whole variable domain, filled in from reference TRBV15 and TRBJ1-2, reads DAMVIQNPRYQVTQFGKPVTLSCSQTLNHNVMYWYQQKSSQAPKLLFHYYDKDFNNEADTPDNFQSRRPNTSFCFLDIRSPGLGDTAMYLCATSSNRGVNYGYTFGSGTRLTVV.

The rearrangement uses TRBV5-1 and TRBJ2-7, with 7 positions matching TRBD1. With V trimmed by 5 bases and J by 2 bases, 4 bases remained unmatched. Looked up from germline, CDR1 is SGHRS and CDR2 is YFSETQ. This CDR3 is built from 13 residues. CDR3 residues: CASSRDSPYEQYF. In nucleotides, the CDR3 is TGCGCCAGCAGTCGGGACAGTCCCTACGAGCAGTACTTC.